This note documents a single T cell receptor (beta chain) sequence. Each CDR3 protein gets one entry in TCRdb, which reprocessed the 5' RACE reads and gives no DNA. Its table records about 260,000 distinct CDR3 sequences. The data belong to a study of T cells expressing NK-cell markers. The TCR originated in a man aged 18 to 35 in good health. Sequenced: blood T cells: a sorted CD56 or NKG2C T cell subset, CD4+ or CD8+ T cells, or bulk PBMC T cells (not recorded which).

This CDR3 is CASSHGQGRTDTQYF. The gene calls are TRBV12-3 or TRBV12-4 and TRBJ2-3; checking the TCRdb D call of TRBD1 is not possible without DNA. CDR3 size: 15 residues.